The 15 T cell receptor beta chains below all came from one sample that was sequenced in a study of vaccination effects on CD4 cells after COVID-19. Within the ViraFEST assay, antigen-specific CD4+ T cells underwent expansion with viral peptide pools prior to sequencing. CD4+ T cells were isolated after about nine days of culture. Vaccination of participants consisted of two doses of either the BNT162b2 or mRNA-1273 vaccine. The antigens of these receptors remain unknown. TCRdb's copy holds only in-frame clones and misses some; the assay was immunoSEQ multiplex PCR. The data show roughly 30,000 clones, approximately 71% seen once. Sequencing used CD4+ T cells from PBMCs cultured with HCoV-NL63 spike peptides, obtained after COVID-19 vaccination. The source of these receptors is a human donor who received a COVID-19 vaccine.

This clone was recorded once. The chain couples TRBV6-5 to TRBJ1-1, with no clear D. The V and J ends lost 6 bases and 7 bases respectively, with 15 bases between them. CDR1 and CDR2 (germline): MNHEY, SVGAGI. CDR3 length: 13 amino acids. DNA of the CDR3: TGTGCCAGCAGACGAACAAGCGTAGATGAAGCTTTCTTT. This translates into CASRRTSVDEAFF.

This clone appeared a few times. This chain joins TRBV4-1 and TRBJ2-2, with 10 bases aligning to TRBD2. This CDR3 has 16 residues. V gave up 4 bases and J gave up 5 bases; unmatched junction bases: 7. Germline assignment: CDR1 MGHRA and CDR2 YSYEKL. CDR3 loop: CASSPSGGALTGELFF. DNA of the CDR3: TGCGCCAGCAGCCCAAGCGGGGGGGCGTTGACCGGGGAGCTGTTTTTT.

The chain is built from TRBV2 and TRBJ1-1, with TRBD1 as a possible D gene (6 bases). V was cut by 5 bases and J by 0 bases, with 13 bases left in between. There are 15 residues in the CDR3. Germline V gene lookup returns CDR1 SNHLY and CDR2 FYNNEI. CDR3 loop: CASSRDTSMNTEAFF. The CDR3 DNA reads as TGTGCCAGCAGTAGGGACACCAGCATGAACACTGAAGCTTTCTTT.

This sequence joins TRBV5-1 and TRBJ1-2; 7 bases align to TRBD1. V shed 4 bases and J 5 bases; nucleotides not matched to a gene: 5. This CDR3 is 13 amino acids long. Germline V gives CDR1 SGHRS, CDR2 YFSETQ. The CDR3 loop reads CASSPTQGYGYTF. CDR3 coding DNA: TGCGCCAGCAGCCCCACACAGGGGTATGGCTACACCTTC.

The rearrangement links TRBV5-4 to TRBJ2-4; tentative D call: TRBD2 (6 bases). Looked up from germline, CDR1 is SGHNT and CDR2 is YYREEE (reference sequence). V was trimmed by 4 bases and J by 0 bases, leaving 11 bases between them. The CDR3 consists of 15 residues. The CDR3 nucleotides are TGTGCCAGCAGCCCCGCGGGACTAGCCAAAAACATTCAGTACTTC. Translated: CASSPAGLAKNIQYF.

This chain joins TRBV25-1 and TRBJ2-7, with a tentative D call TRBD1 (5 bases). The CDR3 has 17 amino acids. Trimming stripped 10 bases from V and 0 bases from J, with 25 bases between. CDR1 and CDR2 from the germline V gene are MGHDK and SYGVNS. DNA of the CDR3: TGTGCCACCGCATCAGGGTTGAGTGATTGGAGCTCCTACGAGCAGTACTTC. It codes for CATASGLSDWSSYEQYF.

In this sample, this clone is medium-sized. The chain carries TRBV2 and TRBJ2-3; D could derive from TRBD1 or TRBD2 (5 bases each). CDR1 and CDR2 from the germline V gene are SNHLY and FYNNEI. Trimming stripped 8 bases from V and 6 bases from J, with 18 bases between. The CDR3 has 14 amino acids. The CDR3 reads CASGLGGGPDTQYF. In DNA, the CDR3 is TGTGCCAGCGGGCTGGGTGGGGGTCCTGATACGCAGTATTTT.

The chain is built from TRBV4-2 and TRBJ1-6, with TRBD1 matching 7 bases. Germline CDR1 is LGHNA and CDR2 is YNFKEQ. V shed 0 bases, J shed 7 bases, and the junction held 9 bases outside the gene matches. CDR3 size: 17 residues. In DNA form, the CDR3 reads TGTGCCAGCAGCCAAGATCATGTCCCGACAGGGAATTCACCCCTCCACTTT. Its protein is CASSQDHVPTGNSPLHF.

In its sample, this clone was seen a few times. The chain uses TRBV4-1 and TRBJ1-1, with TRBD1 matching over 7 bases. Germline trimming cut 4 bases from V and 0 bases from J; bases unmatched to any gene: 8. This CDR3 contains 16 residues. Per the germline V gene, CDR1 is MGHRA and CDR2 is YSYEKL. DNA for the CDR3: TGCGCCAGCAGCCGACCGACAGGGCCCTTGAACACTGAAGCTTTCTTT. As protein: CASSRPTGPLNTEAFF.

This clone has just a few counts. The rearrangement links TRBV5-6 to TRBJ1-1; unclear D gene. This CDR3 region has 13 residues. V dropped 2 bases and J dropped 11 bases, with 16 bases sitting between them. CDR1 is SGHDT, CDR2 YYEEEE, per germline. CDR3 loop: CASSFEFGGEAFF. The CDR3 DNA reads as TGTGCCAGCAGCTTCGAGTTCGGTGGTGAGGCTTTCTTT.

V gene TRBV3-1 (or the pseudogene TRBV3-2) combines with J gene TRBJ2-7, with 14 nucleotides matching TRBD2. The V gene end was trimmed by 2 bases and the J gene end by 4 bases; junction bases not matched to a gene: 7. Germline CDR1 is LGHDT and CDR2 is YNNKEL (reference sequence). The length of the CDR3 is 17 residues. The CDR3 region is CASSQPRTSGRIYEQYF. The CDR3 region has the DNA TGTGCCAGCAGCCAACCTAGGACTAGCGGGAGGATTTACGAGCAGTACTTC.

The J gene is TRBJ1-3, the V gene TRBV18, with TRBD1 identical over 7 bases. The germline V gene has CDR1 KGHSH and CDR2 LQKENI. V shed 3 bases, J shed 4 bases, and the junction held 6 bases outside the gene matches. The CDR3 has 15 amino acids. This CDR3 reads CASSPQPGQGNTIYF. As DNA, the CDR3 is TGTGCCAGCTCACCTCAGCCGGGACAGGGAAACACCATATATTTT.

The chain couples TRBV10-3 to TRBJ2-7, with 7 bases aligning to TRBD1. This CDR3 region has 14 residues. The V and J ends lost 4 bases and 5 bases, in that order; junction bases with no gene match: 8. The germline V gene has CDR1 ENHRY and CDR2 SYGVKD. CDR3 amino acids: CAISGQGRENEQYF. CDR3 in DNA: TGTGCCATCAGTGGACAGGGACGGGAAAACGAGCAGTACTTC.

The genes are TRBV5-1 and TRBJ2-1; the D call may be TRBD1 or TRBD2 (5 bases each). The CDR3 runs to 17 residues. From germline, CDR1 is SGHRS and CDR2 YFSETQ. Trimming shortened V by 2 bases and J by 4 bases, and 19 bases separated the two germline ends. CDR3 protein: CASSFTYGTEIYNEQFF. The CDR3 DNA sequence: TGCGCCAGCAGCTTTACCTACGGGACGGAGATTTACAATGAGCAGTTCTTC. Complete variable domain (other parts from reference TRBV5-1 and TRBJ2-1): KAGVTQTPRYLIKTRGQQVTLSCSPISGHRSVSWYQQTPGQGLQFLFEYFSETQRNKGNFPGRFSGRQFSNSRSEMNVSTLELGDSALYLCASSFTYGTEIYNEQFFGPGTRLTVL.

A few counts support this clone. The rearrangement links TRBV19 to TRBJ2-1; a possible D gene is TRBD1 (5 bases). Trimming took off 6 bases at V and 8 bases at J, with 14 bases between the two ends. The germline CDR1 and CDR2 sequences are LNHDA and SQIVND (reference sequence). The CDR3 contains 13 residues. For the CDR3, the DNA is TGTGCCAGTAGCTCTAGGGGTACAGATGAGCAGTTCTTC. It translates to CASSSRGTDEQFF.